This T cell receptor beta chain comes out of a study of shared clonotypes between healthy human individuals. In the study overall: CD4 naive cells filled three plates per donor, CD4 memory three, CD8 naive two and CD8 memory one. Study-wide results and caveats: Large depth notwithstanding, sorted-subset sequencing proved incomplete by rarefaction.

Germline assignment: CDR1 SEHNR and CDR2 FQNEAQ (reference sequence). The CDR3 runs to 13 residues. Trimming removed 1 base from V and 4 bases from J, with 7 bases in between. From CD4+ cells came CD45RA+ naive and CD45RA-negative memory subsets. Using immunoSEQ multiplex PCR, the repertoire was profiled, and TCRdb retains in-frame clones only, with some absent. The sample lists hundreds of thousands of clones, around 73% occurring once. In its sample, this clone was seen a few times. Its target is unknown. The V call is TRBV7-9, the J call TRBJ1-1; D call uncertain. The sequence derives from a woman in her 30s in good health. Specimen: memory CD4+ T cells sorted from blood. Subset described: CD45RA-negative fraction. CDR3 DNA: TGTGCCAGCAGCTTAGAGGTCGCCACTGAAGCTTTCTTT. Its protein product is CASSLEVATEAFF.